This T cell receptor (beta chain) was profiled in a study of T cell repertoires in cytomegalovirus infection. Study outcomes and limitations: Individuals carrying CMV plus the relevant HLA were identified by cumulative frequency of public TCR beta families.

TCRdb called the reads again in MiXCR, with one record for every CDR3 protein. The repertoire holds roughly 78,000 distinct CDR3 sequences, with around 37% as singletons. The CDR3 consists of 14 residues. Germline-derived CDR1 and CDR2 are MGHRA and YSYEKL. Trimming pared 1 base from V and 2 bases from J, leaving 8 bases between. This clonotype occurred a few times. Antigen specificity is unknown. This chain joins TRBV4-1 and TRBJ1-2, with D unclear. Sample: CD8+ T cells from cultured PBMCs, taken from culture after CMV antigen stimulation. This clonotype was sampled from a human donor in good health (CMV status not recorded). Some clones in this sample may be carry-over from other donors' samples. CDR3 protein: CASSQAVQNYGYTF. CDR3 sequence (DNA): TGCGCCAGCAGCCAAGCGGTACAAAACTATGGCTACACCTTC.